Included here is one TCR beta chain sequence, with context. The data originate from a study of T cell changes during pregnancy in multiple sclerosis. This CDR3 has 15 amino acids. Germline loops: CDR1 MNHEY, CDR2 SMNVEV (reference sequence). Trimming removed 5 bases from V and 0 bases from J; junction bases left unmatched: 6. Profiling relied on immunoSEQ multiplex PCR, and the TCRdb table lists in-frame clones only, not all of them. This sample has 40,000 to 50,000 clones, with more than 90% found just once. This chain uses TRBV27 with TRBJ2-5; 7 bases match TRBD2. The clonotype comes from a female donor with multiple sclerosis, enrolled in a pregnancy study. The sequencing used CD8+ T cells from peripheral blood mononuclear cells, collected in the third trimester of pregnancy. The CDR3 spells CASSMSGMYQETQYF. CDR3 DNA sequence: TGTGCCAGCAGTATGAGCGGGATGTACCAAGAGACCCAGTACTTC.